This T cell receptor beta chain was sequenced during a study of human thymus T cells. The V end lost 6 bases, the J end lost 2 bases, and 16 bases lay between the germline ends. Germline assignment: CDR1 MNHNS and CDR2 SASEGT. CDR3 length: 15 amino acids. In corrective heart surgery, resections were taken, and these provided the thymus tissue. TCRdb keeps only in-frame clones here, not all; method: immunoSEQ multiplex PCR. The repertoire holds 75,000 to 90,000 clones, with roughly 97% as singletons. This clonotype originated in a boy in the first two years of life with a congenital heart defect but otherwise immunologically healthy. The V call is TRBV6-1, the J call TRBJ2-5; the D gene is possibly TRBD1 (6 bases). Sequenced material: thymus tissue. The CDR3, as DNA: TGTGCCAGCAGACACCTCAACAGGGATCAAGAGACCCAGTACTTC. Protein: CASRHLNRDQETQYF.